Presented here are 12 T cell receptor beta chains from one specimen sequenced in a study of metastatic and nonmetastatic thyroid tumors. Ahead of thyroid surgery, no patient had received treatment of any kind. Through MiXCR, TCRdb re-clonotyped the PCR reads. The data contain about 15,000 clones, 31% of them singletons. The sequenced material came from blood. The source is a female donor with papillary thyroid cancer or a benign thyroid nodule (not recorded which). Some clones in this sample may be carry-over from other donors' samples.

This clone was detected a few times. Germline is not matched at one junction end, which may reflect a read error. Written as DNA, the CDR3 is TGTGCCAACAGCTTGGCGAATCAGCCCCAGCATTTT. Protein product: CANSLANQPQHF. This chain links TRBV7-9 with TRBJ1-5; D uncertain. The CDR3 is 12 amino acids. Per germline, CDR1 SEHNR and CDR2 FQNEAQ (reference sequence).

The chain is built from TRBV5-1 and TRBJ1-3, with 10 bases identical to TRBD1. CDR3 size: 16 residues. V lost 0 bases to trimming and J lost 4 bases; unmatched junction nucleotides: 4. The germline gives CDR1 SGHRS, CDR2 YFSETQ. The CDR3 is CASSLAGQGYGNTIYF. In nucleotides, the CDR3 is TGCGCCAGCAGCTTGGCGGGACAGGGGTACGGAAACACCATATATTTT. Complete variable domain (other parts from reference TRBV5-1 and TRBJ1-3): KAGVTQTPRYLIKTRGQQVTLSCSPISGHRSVSWYQQTPGQGLQFLFEYFSETQRNKGNFPGRFSGRQFSNSRSEMNVSTLELGDSALYLCASSLAGQGYGNTIYFGEGSWLTVV.

The V and J genes are TRBV5-1 and TRBJ2-7, with D unclear. Germline CDR1 is SGHRS and CDR2 is YFSETQ. The CDR3 is 14 amino acids. Deletions cut 2 bases from V and 0 bases from J, with 9 bases between. The CDR3 DNA sequence: TGCGCCAGCAGCTTAGGGCTGAGCTCCTACGAGCAGTACTTC. It codes for CASSLGLSSYEQYF. Complete variable domain (other parts from reference TRBV5-1 and TRBJ2-7): KAGVTQTPRYLIKTRGQQVTLSCSPISGHRSVSWYQQTPGQGLQFLFEYFSETQRNKGNFPGRFSGRQFSNSRSEMNVSTLELGDSALYLCASSLGLSSYEQYFGPGTRLTVT.

This clone was observed at least ten times. The chain uses TRBV7-3 and TRBJ1-5, with D unclear. This CDR3 has 15 residues. V lost 5 bases, J lost 7 bases, and 18 bases lay in between. The germline CDR1 and CDR2 sequences are SGHTA and FQGTGA. The CDR3 is CASSRSRWVWQPQHF. Written as DNA, the CDR3 is TGTGCCAGCAGCCGGTCCAGGTGGGTTTGGCAGCCCCAGCATTTT.

CDR3 loop: CASSLDQTTSELQYF. Written as DNA, the CDR3 is TGTGCCAGCAGCTTAGATCAGACGACTAGCGAATTGCAGTACTTC. The V gene is TRBV11-3, the J gene TRBJ2-7; 8 nucleotides match TRBD2. The CDR3 is 15 amino acids. J was trimmed by 9 bases and V by 0 bases; bases with no gene match: 10. Germline V gene lookup returns CDR1 SGHNT and CDR2 YENEEA.

With regard to this clone: This sample includes further DNA sequences coding for the same CDR3. The chain links TRBV28 to TRBJ2-5; TRBD1 matches 8 bases. The CDR3 covers 15 residues. V lost 6 bases and J lost 5; bases outside the gene matches: 11. Germline V gene data show CDR1 as MDHEN and CDR2 as SYDVKM. The CDR3 region is CASSFGTGGVETQYF. Written as DNA, the CDR3 is TGTGCCAGCAGCTTCGGGACAGGCGGTGTGGAGACCCAGTACTTC.

In its sample, this clone ranks as medium-sized (0.01 to 0.1%). This rearrangement joins TRBV6-4 to TRBJ2-3, with D maybe TRBD2 (6 bases). The CDR3 has 13 residues. Per germline, CDR1 MRHNA and CDR2 SNTAGT. Trimming removed 5 bases at V and 5 bases at J, with 11 bases between. DNA for the CDR3: TGTGCCAGCAGTACACTAGCAGAAGATACGCAGTATTTT. Residues: CASSTLAEDTQYF.

DNA for the CDR3: TGTGCCAGCAGCTTACAAGAGGGGAGTGAGTGGAACGAGCAGTACTTC. Residues: CASSLQEGSEWNEQYF. The chain has TRBV11-1 and TRBJ2-7; D may match TRBD1 or TRBD2 (5 bases each). The CDR3 sequence is 16 residues long. V was pared by 2 bases and J by 5 bases, with 19 bases between. CDR1 and CDR2 (germline): SGHAT, FQDESV (reference sequence).

This clone was counted once. This sequence joins TRBV11-1 and TRBJ2-7; 9 nucleotides line up with TRBD2. The CDR3 extends over 16 amino acids. V gave up 1 base and J gave up 5 bases; unmatched junction bases: 9. Germline loops: CDR1 SGHAT, CDR2 FQDESV (reference sequence). CDR3 region: CASSLVTLAGLNEQYF. The CDR3 DNA reads TGTGCCAGCAGCTTAGTAACACTAGCGGGTTTAAACGAGCAGTACTTC.

With respect to this clone: A read error may account for a junction end that differs from germline. This chain connects TRBV5-6 to TRBJ2-5; TRBD1 aligns across 7 bases. The CDR3 sequence is 15 residues long. CDR1 and CDR2 from the germline V gene are SGHDT and YYEEEE. In DNA form, the CDR3 reads TGTGCCAGCAGCTTAAGGGGGCTCGGCGGAGAGACCCAGCACTTC. It codes for CASSLRGLGGETQHF.

This clone was counted ten times or more. The chain has TRBV2 and TRBJ1-1; TRBD1 aligns across 11 bases. V shed 4 bases and J 6 bases; nucleotides not matched to a gene: 10. This CDR3 contains 16 residues. Germline lookup yields CDR1 SNHLY and CDR2 FYNNEI. CDR3 amino acids: CASSGTGGTLKAEAFF. The CDR3 nucleotides read TGTGCCAGCAGTGGGACAGGGGGCACGTTGAAGGCTGAAGCTTTCTTT.

This clone is categorized as medium-sized. The gene calls are TRBV30 and TRBJ2-2; D gene unclear. The germline gives CDR1 GTSNPN, CDR2 SVGIG (reference sequence). Trimming took off 4 bases at V and 7 bases at J, with 16 bases between the two ends. This CDR3 comprises 14 residues. CDR3 sequence (DNA): TGTGCCTGGACTGCCGGGTGGGGTAGCGGGGAGCTGTTTTTT. Its protein is CAWTAGWGSGELFF.